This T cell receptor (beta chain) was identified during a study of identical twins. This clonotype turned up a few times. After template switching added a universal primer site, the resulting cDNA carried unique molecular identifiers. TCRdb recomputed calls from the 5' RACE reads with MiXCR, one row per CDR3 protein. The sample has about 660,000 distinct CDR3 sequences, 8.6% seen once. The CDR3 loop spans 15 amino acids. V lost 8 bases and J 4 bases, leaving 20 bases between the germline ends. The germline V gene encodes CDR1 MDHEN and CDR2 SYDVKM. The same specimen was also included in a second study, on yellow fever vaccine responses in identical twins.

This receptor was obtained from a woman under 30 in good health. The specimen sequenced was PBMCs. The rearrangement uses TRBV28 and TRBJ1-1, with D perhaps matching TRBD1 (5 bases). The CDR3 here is CASPPREGAFTEAFF. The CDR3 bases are TGTGCCAGCCCACCTAGAGAAGGGGCGTTCACTGAAGCTTTCTTT. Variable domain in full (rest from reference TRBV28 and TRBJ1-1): DVKVTQSSRYLVKRTGEKVFLECVQDMDHENMFWYRQDPGLGLRLIYFSYDVKMKEKGDIPEGYSVSREKKERFSLILESASTNQTSMYLCASPPREGAFTEAFFGQGTRLTVV.